This T cell receptor (beta chain) was sequenced in a study of control samples from healthy donors and cancer patients. The CDR3 totals 13 residues. V lost 1 base, J lost 8 bases, and 11 bases lay in between. Assay used: immunoSEQ multiplex PCR; TCRdb lists only in-frame clones, some missing. The data contain about 120,000 clones, approximately 88% of them singletons. This TCR came from a man between 40 and 49 years old in good health. The sequenced material came from blood. V gene TRBV12-3 or TRBV12-4 combines with J gene TRBJ1-2; weak D call: TRBD1 (5 bases). This CDR3 reads CASSLDGAWGYTF. CDR3 coding DNA: TGTGCCAGCAGTTTAGACGGGGCCTGGGGCTACACCTTC.